This T cell receptor beta chain appears in the sequencing data of a study of T cells after yellow fever vaccination. Germline V lookup: CDR1 MNHNY, CDR2 SVGAGI (reference sequence). Trimming removed 3 bases at V and 0 bases at J, with 11 bases between. The CDR3 consists of 16 residues. This clonotype was seen at least ten times. A single record per CDR3 protein comes from TCRdb applying MiXCR to the 5' RACE reads. The sample consists of approximately 31,000 distinct CDR3 sequences, roughly a tenth of them appearing once. The TCR sequence derives from a man younger than 35 who received the YFV17D yellow fever vaccine. The chain joins TRBV6-6 to TRBJ1-4, with unresolved D. Sequences were derived from PBMCs, either bulk or a sorted T-cell subset (CD4+, CD8+, memory, or dextramer-sorted; not recorded which), sampled roughly 14 days after the first yellow fever vaccination. CDR3 in DNA: TGTGCCAGCAGTTATTGGGGATATGCAACTAATGAAAAACTGTTTTTT. Amino acid sequence: CASSYWGYATNEKLFF.